Listed below are T cell receptor beta chains from one sample, sequenced in a study of cytotoxic CD8 clonotypes in ibrutinib-treated CLL. The table came from immunoSEQ multiplex PCR; TCRdb's copy has only in-frame clones and leaves some out. The table lists 250,000 to 350,000 clones, approximately 79% of them singletons. Here the sequenced sample was PBMCs, taken at disease progression, from a patient treated with ibrutinib. The source is a human donor with chronic lymphocytic leukemia. CDR3s include the opening cysteine and the closing phenylalanine or tryptophan. Fields, in order: J gene, V gene, D gene, clone size, CDR3 DNA, CDR3 protein. D genes are given only for firm matches. Some rows have no size entry. The others give once, few or many, or a class for an expanded clone.

J gene: TRBJ2-2; V gene: TRBV7-6; D gene: .; clone size: .; CDR3 DNA: TGTGCCAGCAGCTTAGAGAGGACAACCTTGGCGGGGGAGCTGTTTTTT; CDR3 protein: CASSLERTTLAGELFF
J gene: TRBJ2-1; V gene: TRBV18; D gene: TRBD2; clone size: .; CDR3 DNA: TGTGCCAGCTCACCACCGGTCCGCGGGGGTAATGAGCAGTTCTTC; CDR3 protein: CASSPPVRGGNEQFF
J gene: TRBJ1-2; V gene: TRBV6-5; D gene: .; clone size: .; CDR3 DNA: TGTGCCAGCAGCCAAGGACAGAACTATGGCTACACCTTC; CDR3 protein: CASSQGQNYGYTF
J gene: TRBJ2-5; V gene: TRBV7-6; D gene: .; clone size: .; CDR3 DNA: TGTGCCAGCAGCCTCTATCAAGAGACCCAGTACTTC; CDR3 protein: CASSLYQETQYF
J gene: TRBJ2-7; V gene: TRBV6-1; D gene: TRBD2; clone size: .; CDR3 DNA: TGTGCCAGCAGCGTACAGGTCGGGGGGGCCTACGAGCAGTACTTC; CDR3 protein: CASSVQVGGAYEQYF
J gene: TRBJ2-2; V gene: TRBV27; D gene: .; clone size: few; CDR3 DNA: TGTGCCAGCAGTTTAGTAGTATCCGGGGAGCTGTTTTTT; CDR3 protein: CASSLVVSGELFF
J gene: TRBJ2-3; V gene: TRBV6-4; D gene: .; clone size: .; CDR3 DNA: TGTGCCAGCAGTGACGAGGCAAGAGATACGCAGTATTTT; CDR3 protein: CASSDEARDTQYF
J gene: TRBJ2-3; V gene: TRBV11-3; D gene: .; clone size: .; CDR3 DNA: TGTGCCAGCAGCTTAGGAGGGGGGCCAGATACGCAGTATTTT; CDR3 protein: CASSLGGGPDTQYF
J gene: TRBJ2-7; V gene: TRBV4-1; D gene: .; clone size: .; CDR3 DNA: TGCGCCAGCAGCCTCGGGATTATCTACGAGCAGTACTTC; CDR3 protein: CASSLGIIYEQYF
J gene: TRBJ1-4; V gene: TRBV6-1; D gene: .; clone size: .; CDR3 DNA: TGTGCCAGCAGTGATCTATCACCGGCTGTAGGGGAAAAACTGTTTTTT; CDR3 protein: CASSDLSPAVGEKLFF
J gene: TRBJ2-2; V gene: TRBV2; D gene: TRBD2; clone size: .; CDR3 DNA: TGTGCCAGCATTTTAGCGGGAGGGCAGTCCGGGGAGCTGTTTTTT; CDR3 protein: CASILAGGQSGELFF
J gene: TRBJ2-7; V gene: TRBV5-4; D gene: .; clone size: .; CDR3 DNA: TGTGCCAGCAGCCGCCTAGGAGGGAGAGACTACGAGCAGTACTTC; CDR3 protein: CASSRLGGRDYEQYF
J gene: TRBJ1-1; V gene: TRBV5-1; D gene: .; clone size: .; CDR3 DNA: TGCGCCAGCAGCTTGGGCGCGGGGAACACTGAAGCTTTCTTT; CDR3 protein: CASSLGAGNTEAFF
J gene: TRBJ1-2; V gene: TRBV4-3; D gene: TRBD1; clone size: once; CDR3 DNA: TGCGCCAGCAGCCAAGACCCCGACAGGGCATCCCGGTATGGCTACACCTTC; CDR3 protein: CASSQDPDRASRYGYTF
J gene: TRBJ1-1; V gene: TRBV5-4; D gene: .; clone size: .; CDR3 DNA: TGTGCCAGCAGCATTCAACTTACACAAAACACTGAAGCTTTCTTT; CDR3 protein: CASSIQLTQNTEAFF
J gene: TRBJ2-3; V gene: TRBV4-1; D gene: .; clone size: .; CDR3 DNA: TGCGCCAGCAGCCAAGCCCAGGCCAGCACAGATACGCAGTATTTT; CDR3 protein: CASSQAQASTDTQYF
J gene: TRBJ1-5; V gene: TRBV7-2; D gene: TRBD1; clone size: .; CDR3 DNA: TGTGCCAGCAGCCTGGACAGGGACCCCCAGCATTTT; CDR3 protein: CASSLDRDPQHF
J gene: TRBJ1-1; V gene: TRBV11-2; D gene: .; clone size: few; CDR3 DNA: TGTGCCAGCAGCACAGGCCGCACTGAAGCTTTCTTT; CDR3 protein: CASSTGRTEAFF
J gene: TRBJ2-7; V gene: TRBV5-4; D gene: TRBD1; clone size: .; CDR3 DNA: TGTGCCAGCAGCTTAGGACAGGGCCTCTCCTACGAGCAGTACTTC; CDR3 protein: CASSLGQGLSYEQYF
J gene: TRBJ2-5; V gene: TRBV7-3; D gene: .; clone size: .; CDR3 DNA: TGTGCCAGCAGCCTCTCCCTAGGGGGACAAGAGACCCAGTACTTC; CDR3 protein: CASSLSLGGQETQYF
J gene: TRBJ2-5; V gene: TRBV4-1; D gene: .; clone size: .; CDR3 DNA: TGCGCCAGCTCCCCCGGGGGGCCCCAGACCCAGTACTTC; CDR3 protein: CASSPGGPQTQYF
J gene: TRBJ2-3; V gene: TRBV5-1; D gene: .; clone size: .; CDR3 DNA: TGCGCCAGCAGCGGCAGGGTGAAAGATACGCAGTATTTT; CDR3 protein: CASSGRVKDTQYF
J gene: TRBJ2-7; V gene: TRBV10-2; D gene: TRBD2; clone size: .; CDR3 DNA: TGCGCCAGCAGAACTAGCGGGAGCGCGTACGAGCAGTACTTC; CDR3 protein: CASRTSGSAYEQYF
J gene: TRBJ1-3; V gene: TRBV28; D gene: .; clone size: few; CDR3 DNA: TGTGCCAGCAGCCGTCCGGGACTGAACTCTGGAAACACCATATATTTT; CDR3 protein: CASSRPGLNSGNTIYF
J gene: TRBJ1-1; V gene: TRBV11-2; D gene: .; clone size: .; CDR3 DNA: TGTGCCAGCAGCCAAAGGCCAGGGGTGTTGGAAGCTTTCTTT; CDR3 protein: CASSQRPGVLEAFF
J gene: TRBJ2-1; V gene: TRBV5-8; D gene: .; clone size: .; CDR3 DNA: TGTGCCAGCAGCCCCCACAATGAGCAGTTCTTC; CDR3 protein: CASSPHNEQFF
J gene: TRBJ1-2; V gene: TRBV25-1; D gene: TRBD1; clone size: .; CDR3 DNA: TGTGCCAGCAGTGACGCGACAGGGGGTTATGGCTACACCTTC; CDR3 protein: CASSDATGGYGYTF
J gene: TRBJ1-1; V gene: TRBV6-5; D gene: .; clone size: .; CDR3 DNA: TGTGCCAGCAGTTACATTGGAACCACCGAAGCTTTCTTT; CDR3 protein: CASSYIGTTEAFF
J gene: TRBJ2-7; V gene: TRBV18; D gene: .; clone size: .; CDR3 DNA: TGTGCCAGCTCACCAAGGGGGGGAGTCTCCTACGAGCAGTACTTC; CDR3 protein: CASSPRGGVSYEQYF
J gene: TRBJ2-5; V gene: TRBV4-1; D gene: .; clone size: .; CDR3 DNA: TGCGCCAGCAGCTGGACTATACCTGAGACCCAGTACTTC; CDR3 protein: CASSWTIPETQYF
J gene: TRBJ1-2; V gene: TRBV19; D gene: TRBD1; clone size: .; CDR3 DNA: TGTGCCAGTAGTATAGATCTATTAGGACAGGACGGTGGCTACACCTTC; CDR3 protein: CASSIDLLGQDGGYTF
J gene: TRBJ2-3; V gene: TRBV27; D gene: TRBD2; clone size: .; CDR3 DNA: TGTGCCAGCCTGGGACTAGCGGGAGGGGGCTATAGCACAGATACGCAGTATTTT; CDR3 protein: CASLGLAGGGYSTDTQYF
J gene: TRBJ2-2; V gene: TRBV10-3; D gene: .; clone size: .; CDR3 DNA: TGTGCCATCAGTGACAGGACCGACACCGGGGAGCTGTTTTTT; CDR3 protein: CAISDRTDTGELFF
J gene: TRBJ1-2; V gene: TRBV28; D gene: .; clone size: .; CDR3 DNA: TGTGCCAGCAGTACATTGTATGGCTACACCTTC; CDR3 protein: CASSTLYGYTF
J gene: TRBJ2-5; V gene: TRBV29-1; D gene: TRBD1; clone size: .; CDR3 DNA: TGCAGCGTGGGGGGACAGGTCCAAGAGACCCAGTACTTC; CDR3 protein: CSVGGQVQETQYF
J gene: TRBJ2-7; V gene: TRBV29-1; D gene: .; clone size: .; CDR3 DNA: TGCAGCGTTGGGGACGGCTCCTACGAGCAGTACTTC; CDR3 protein: CSVGDGSYEQYF
J gene: TRBJ1-2; V gene: TRBV7-2; D gene: TRBD1; clone size: .; CDR3 DNA: TGTGCCAGCAGCTTAGCGGGACAGGGGTCCCACACCTTC; CDR3 protein: CASSLAGQGSHTF
J gene: TRBJ2-5; V gene: TRBV28; D gene: .; clone size: .; CDR3 DNA: TGTGCCAGCAGTTTAAGGCAGGGTCGAGAGACCCAGTACTTC; CDR3 protein: CASSLRQGRETQYF
J gene: TRBJ1-2; V gene: TRBV18; D gene: TRBD1; clone size: .; CDR3 DNA: TGTGCCAGCTCCCGGGACAGGGTTGGAAACTATGGCTACACCTTC; CDR3 protein: CASSRDRVGNYGYTF
J gene: TRBJ1-1; V gene: TRBV7-9; D gene: .; clone size: .; CDR3 DNA: TGTGCCAGCAGCTTATGGGGGAGAACTGAAGCTTTCTTT; CDR3 protein: CASSLWGRTEAFF
J gene: TRBJ1-2; V gene: TRBV29-1; D gene: .; clone size: few; CDR3 DNA: TGCAGCGTTGGATCGACAGAGGCTATCTATGGCTACACCTTC; CDR3 protein: CSVGSTEAIYGYTF